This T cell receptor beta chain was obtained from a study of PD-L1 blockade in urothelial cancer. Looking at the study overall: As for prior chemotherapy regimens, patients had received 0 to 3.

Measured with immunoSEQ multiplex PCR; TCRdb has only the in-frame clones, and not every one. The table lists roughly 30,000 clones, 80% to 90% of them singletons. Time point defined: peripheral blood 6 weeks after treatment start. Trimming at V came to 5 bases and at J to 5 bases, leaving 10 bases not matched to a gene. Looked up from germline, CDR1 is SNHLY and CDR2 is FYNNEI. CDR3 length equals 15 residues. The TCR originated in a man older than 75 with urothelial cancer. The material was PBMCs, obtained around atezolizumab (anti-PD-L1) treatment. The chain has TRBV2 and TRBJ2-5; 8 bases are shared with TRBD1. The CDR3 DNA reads TGTGCCAGCAGTCCTGGACAGGGCCTTATGGAGACCCAGTACTTC. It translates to CASSPGQGLMETQYF.